This TCR beta chain is from a study of T cell repertoires in cytomegalovirus infection. Study as a whole: Recently identified HLA-C-restricted CMV epitopes were among the peptides used. From public TCR beta signatures came an indication of both CMV infection and matching HLA type. General observations from the study: Cumulative public TCR beta family frequency identified CMV carriers with the relevant HLA. HLA-C-restricted CMV clonotypes gave the most frequent clonotype in two of eight donors.

TCRdb independently ran MiXCR on the reads; one entry per CDR3 protein. The top ten clones hold 43% of a sample with 450,000 to 550,000 distinct CDR3 sequences, under 55% of them seen once. With regard to this clonotype: Its target is not known.

The germline CDR1 and CDR2 sequences are SGDLS and YYNGEE. The V gene end was trimmed by 3 bases and the J gene end by 3 bases; junction bases not matched to a gene: 2. CDR3 length equals 15 residues. The source was cultured PBMCs, collected from culture after CMV antigen stimulation. The origin of this receptor is a human donor in good health (CMV status not recorded). Some clones in this sample may be carry-over from other donors' samples. V is TRBV9 and J is TRBJ2-1, with 11 bases fitting TRBD1. The CDR3 DNA reads TGTGCCAGCAGCGCCGGGACAGGGGGCTACAATGAGCAGTTCTTC. The encoded protein is CASSAGTGGYNEQFF.